Each of the 30 T cell receptor beta chains below was sequenced from the same sample in a study of T-cell memory formation after mild COVID-19. Each CDR3 protein is one row after TCRdb ran MiXCR on the 5' RACE reads. The data contain about 340,000 distinct CDR3 sequences, more than 15% of them singletons. Sequencing input: PBMCs or a T cell subset sorted from them (not recorded which). The source of these receptors is a man younger than 30 who had mild COVID-19 (a few samples of this study predate the infection). Cell type and time point are not known.

This sequence joins TRBV6-2 or TRBV6-3 and TRBJ2-2; no reliable D call. Germline values: CDR1 MNHEY, CDR2 SVGEGT. Between the trimmed V and J ends, which lost 5 bases and 0 bases, there was a span of 16 bases. The CDR3 runs 17 residues. As DNA, the CDR3 is TGTGCCAGCAGTCCACGCCCTCACAAGACGAACACCGGGGAGCTGTTTTTT. Protein: CASSPRPHKTNTGELFF.

This chain uses TRBV6-6 with TRBJ2-3, with TRBD2 identical over 10 bases. CDR3 length: 15 amino acids. Germline V gene lookup returns CDR1 MNHNY and CDR2 SVGAGI (reference sequence). Trimming took 8 bases from V and 2 from J; bases not matched to a gene: 7. The CDR3 coding sequence is TGTGCCAGCCGAATTCTAGCGGGGGTCACAGATACGCAGTATTTT. It codes for CASRILAGVTDTQYF.

This clonotype was counted between two and nine times. Written as DNA, the CDR3 is TGTGCCAGCAGTTCCTACCCGGGACAGGCTAACCAAGAGACCCAGTACTTC. Amino acid sequence: CASSSYPGQANQETQYF. J is TRBJ2-5 and V is TRBV28; 8 nucleotides line up with TRBD1. There are 17 residues in the CDR3. Germline V gene data show CDR1 as MDHEN and CDR2 as SYDVKM. V shed 4 bases, J shed 0 bases, and the junction held 10 bases outside the gene matches.

There are a few counts of this clonotype. The CDR3 region is CASSWIASGGTGELFF. The CDR3 nucleotides read TGCGCCAGCAGCTGGATAGCTAGCGGCGGCACCGGGGAGCTGTTTTTT. The V gene is TRBV5-1, the J gene TRBJ2-2; 7 nucleotides match TRBD2. After removal of 3 bases from V and 4 bases from J, the junction contained 9 bases not matched to a gene. Germline loops: CDR1 SGHRS, CDR2 YFSETQ. This CDR3 comprises 16 residues.

This clonotype was counted between two and nine times. This chain uses TRBV28 with TRBJ2-1; no firm D call. The V end lost 4 bases, the J end lost 5 bases, and 6 bases lay between the germline ends. CDR3 length: 12 amino acids. CDR1 and CDR2 from the germline V gene are MDHEN and SYDVKM. The CDR3 is CASSSRHNEQFF. The CDR3 DNA sequence: TGTGCCAGCAGTTCTAGGCACAATGAGCAGTTCTTC.

The V gene is TRBV20-1, the J gene TRBJ1-1, with 7 bases that match TRBD1. The CDR3 covers 15 residues. With V trimmed by 4 bases and J by 3 bases, 11 bases remained unmatched. CDR1 is DFQATT and CDR2 is SNEGSKA in the germline V gene (reference sequence). CDR3 nucleotides: TGCAGTGCTATGAACCCAGGGGGTCGGGACACTGAAGCTTTCTTT. This gives the protein CSAMNPGGRDTEAFF.

This clonotype was detected a few times. The rearrangement joins TRBV19 to TRBJ1-5; no definite D call. V lost 5 bases to trimming and J lost 5 bases, with 13 bases between them. Germline values: CDR1 LNHDA, CDR2 SQIVND (reference sequence). The CDR3 consists of 14 residues. The CDR3 coding sequence is TGTGCCAGTAGTCAGACAAATTTCGATCAGCCCCAGCATTTT. The encoded protein is CASSQTNFDQPQHF.

This clonotype was found a few times. This chain's CDR3 is CASSRLRTGGLQETQYF. The CDR3 DNA reads TGTGCCAGCAGCCGCCTCCGGACAGGGGGGTTGCAAGAGACCCAGTACTTC. V is TRBV14 and J is TRBJ2-5; TRBD1 agrees at 10 bases. V dropped 4 bases and J dropped 2; count of bases not matched to a gene: 10. CDR3 length: 17 residues. The germline CDR1 and CDR2 sequences are SGHDN and FVKESK.

This CDR3 is CASSQGVTVTREQYF. For the CDR3, the DNA is TGTGCCAGCAGCCAAGGGGTTACAGTGACTCGGGAGCAGTACTTC. The chain employs TRBV3-1 and TRBJ2-7, with D uncertain. The germline V and J ends were trimmed by 1 base and 7 bases, with 17 bases remaining between them. In germline, CDR1 is LGHDT, CDR2 YNNKEL (reference sequence). This CDR3 is built from 15 residues.

CDR3 loop: CASSYVGVTEAFF. The CDR3 bases are TGTGCCAGCAGTTATGTGGGGGTCACTGAAGCTTTCTTT. The V and J genes are TRBV6-2 or TRBV6-3 and TRBJ1-1; D possibly corresponds to TRBD1 (5 bases). V was cut by 3 bases and J by 4 bases, with 9 bases left in between. The germline gives CDR1 MNHEY, CDR2 SVGEGT. The CDR3 totals 13 residues.

The chain uses TRBV7-9 and TRBJ2-1; TRBD1 is a possible D gene (6 bases). The germline V gene encodes CDR1 SEHNR and CDR2 FQNEAQ (reference sequence). The V end lost 3 bases, the J end lost 5 bases, and 11 bases lay between the germline ends. The CDR3 runs to 14 residues. The CDR3 sequence: CASSFRSGDNEQFF. CDR3 nucleotide sequence: TGTGCCAGCAGCTTTAGGTCAGGGGACAATGAGCAGTTCTTC.

The V and J genes are TRBV4-1 and TRBJ1-5; 7 positions agree with TRBD1. The ends lost 0 bases at V and 3 bases at J; junction bases unmatched: 2. This CDR3 is 15 amino acids long. Germline V gene lookup returns CDR1 MGHRA and CDR2 YSYEKL. CDR3 region: CASSQDQGDNQPQHF. Written as DNA, the CDR3 is TGCGCCAGCAGCCAAGATCAGGGGGACAATCAGCCCCAGCATTTT.

This clonotype was observed at least ten times. The chain carries TRBV18 and TRBJ1-6, with 7 bases aligning to TRBD1. Germline trimming cut 2 bases from V and 9 bases from J; bases unmatched to any gene: 1. CDR3 length: 13 residues. Germline V gene lookup returns CDR1 KGHSH and CDR2 LQKENI. CDR3 coding DNA: TGTGCCAGCTCACCAGACAGGGCTTCACCCCTCCACTTT. This codes for CASSPDRASPLHF.

This clonotype was seen a few times. V is TRBV6-5 and J is TRBJ1-2, with 9 bases that match TRBD1. Looked up from germline, CDR1 is MNHEY and CDR2 is SVGAGI. The CDR3 has 14 residues. V trimming: 7 bases; J trimming: 8 bases; junction bases outside the gene matches: 11. In DNA form, the CDR3 reads TGTGCCAGCACCCAACAGGGGGCCGCGGGGGGCTACACCTTC. Protein: CASTQQGAAGGYTF.

The gene calls are TRBV4-2 and TRBJ2-3, with D possibly matching TRBD2 (6 bases). This CDR3 has 18 residues. In germline, CDR1 is LGHNA, CDR2 YNFKEQ. Trimming pared 0 bases from V and 10 bases from J, leaving 26 bases between. The CDR3 sequence: CASSQDSYGDWMVEAQYF. The CDR3 coding sequence is TGTGCCAGCAGCCAAGATAGTTACGGGGACTGGATGGTTGAGGCGCAGTATTTT.

V is TRBV6-1 and J is TRBJ1-1; weak D call: TRBD1 (5 bases). V gave up 8 bases and J gave up 3 bases, with 13 bases separating them. Germline assignment: CDR1 MNHNS and CDR2 SASEGT. This CDR3 comprises 13 residues. CDR3 region: CASVTGADTEAFF. CDR3 bases: TGTGCCAGCGTTACAGGAGCGGACACTGAAGCTTTCTTT.

This chain uses TRBV5-8 with TRBJ2-7, with unresolved D. The V end lost 0 bases, the J end lost 0 bases, and 10 bases lay between the germline ends. The CDR3 consists of 15 residues. The germline CDR1 and CDR2 sequences are SGHTS and YDEGEE. In nucleotides, the CDR3 is TGTGCCAGCAGCTTGGAAGGGATCAGCTCCTACGAGCAGTACTTC. Encoded protein: CASSLEGISSYEQYF.

The chain combines TRBV3-1 with TRBJ1-3, with D unclear. The CDR3 is 15 residues long. Trimming stripped 4 bases from V and 0 bases from J, with 10 bases between. The germline V gene encodes CDR1 LGHDT and CDR2 YNNKEL (reference sequence). The CDR3 loop is CASSPSTRSGNTIYF. CDR3 bases: TGTGCCAGCAGCCCCAGTACCCGCTCTGGAAACACCATATATTTT.

This clonotype was detected many times. V and J are TRBV2 and TRBJ1-2, with 11 bases aligning to TRBD1. The CDR3 extends over 14 amino acids. In germline, CDR1 is SNHLY, CDR2 FYNNEI. The J segment lost 4 bases and the V segment lost 4 bases, leaving 2 bases of the junction unmatched. CDR3 loop: CASSGTGGAYGYTF. Written as DNA, the CDR3 is TGTGCCAGCAGTGGGACAGGGGGCGCCTATGGCTACACCTTC.

Only a few counts were recorded for this clonotype. This rearrangement joins TRBV7-3 to TRBJ2-1; TRBD1 agrees at 7 bases. Trimming at V came to 5 bases and at J to 5 bases, leaving 6 bases not matched to a gene. CDR3 length equals 14 residues. Germline values: CDR1 SGHTA, CDR2 FQGTGA. The CDR3 region is CASSPTGTDNEQFF. DNA of the CDR3: TGTGCCAGCAGCCCGACCGGGACAGACAATGAGCAGTTCTTC. Full variable domain (remainder filled in from reference TRBV7-3 and TRBJ2-1): GAGVSQTPSNKVTEKGKYVELRCDPISGHTALYWYRQSLGQGPEFLIYFQGTGAADDSGLPNDRFFAVRPEGSVSTLKIQRTERGDSAVYLCASSPTGTDNEQFFGPGTRLTVL.

This clonotype was detected a few times. This chain connects TRBV10-2 to TRBJ2-1, with 11 bases matching TRBD2. V lost 4 bases, J lost 9 bases, and 8 bases stayed unmatched. This CDR3 has 15 residues. Looked up from germline, CDR1 is WSHSY and CDR2 is SAAADI. This chain's CDR3 is CASSVRLAGGIEQFF. In DNA, the CDR3 is TGCGCCAGCAGTGTGCGGCTAGCGGGGGGTATTGAGCAGTTCTTC.

This clonotype was seen a few times. This sequence joins TRBV6-6 and TRBJ1-6; D is possibly TRBD1 (6 bases). Trimming left V 3 bases short and J 10 bases short, with 16 bases between. Germline-derived CDR1 and CDR2 are MNHNY and SVGAGI (reference sequence). The CDR3 extends over 15 amino acids. CDR3 protein: CASSYSGGAGSPLHF. The CDR3 nucleotides read TGTGCCAGCAGTTATTCGGGGGGGGCAGGATCACCCCTCCACTTT.

The count of this clonotype is one. The rearrangement links TRBV4-1 to TRBJ2-5, with unresolved D. V shed 0 bases and J shed 3 bases, with 8 bases lying between them. This CDR3 spans 14 amino acids. CDR1 is MGHRA, CDR2 YSYEKL, per germline. The CDR3 DNA reads TGCGCCAGCAGCCAAGATCACCCGGAAGAGACCCAGTACTTC. Its protein product is CASSQDHPEETQYF.

This clonotype was counted between two and nine times. The chain employs TRBV12-3 or TRBV12-4 and TRBJ1-5, with 9 bases lining up with TRBD1. This CDR3 is built from 15 residues. With V trimmed by 5 bases and J by 5 bases, 7 bases remained unmatched. CDR3 protein: CASSHPGQGYQPQHF. The DNA of the CDR3 is TGTGCCAGCAGTCATCCGGGACAGGGTTATCAGCCCCAGCATTTT.

This clonotype appeared many times. The rearrangement links TRBV4-3 to TRBJ2-7, with D tentatively TRBD1 (6 bases). Germline loops: CDR1 LGHNA, CDR2 YSLEER. Deletions cut 0 bases from V and 5 bases from J, with 17 bases between. This CDR3 spans 16 amino acids. CDR3 DNA sequence: TGCGCCAGCAGCCAAGAATGGACCGGCGAGGGGGACGAGCAGTACTTC. Translation gives CASSQEWTGEGDEQYF.

The table lists this clonotype with a few counts. This chain links TRBV15 with TRBJ1-3; D is uncertain. The CDR3 length is 14 residues. Germline-derived CDR1 and CDR2 are LNHNV and YYDKDF (reference sequence). The V end lost 5 bases, the J end lost 7 bases, and 15 bases lay between the germline ends. CDR3 sequence: CATSGQVLQNTIYF. The CDR3 bases are TGTGCCACCAGCGGTCAGGTCCTCCAGAACACCATATATTTT.

This clonotype was recorded a few times. The chain links TRBV6-5 to TRBJ1-1; TRBD1 matches at 10 bases. This CDR3 comprises 12 residues. Germline V gene lookup returns CDR1 MNHEY and CDR2 SVGAGI. Germline trimming cut 10 bases from V and 12 bases from J; bases unmatched to any gene: 11. DNA of the CDR3: TGTGCCACCTATATCCGGGACAGGGGCTCTTTCTTT. Amino acids: CATYIRDRGSFF.

This clonotype was observed at least ten times. The chain combines TRBV5-1 with TRBJ2-3; no clear D gene. The CDR3 consists of 14 residues. Per the germline V gene, CDR1 is SGHRS and CDR2 is YFSETQ. Trimming took off 0 bases at V and 3 bases at J, with 8 bases between the two ends. CDR3 DNA sequence: TGCGCCAGCAGCTTGGATCCGTGGACAGATACGCAGTATTTT. Amino acid sequence: CASSLDPWTDTQYF.

This clonotype was seen a few times. V usage is TRBV12-3 or TRBV12-4 and J usage is TRBJ2-1; a possible D gene is TRBD1 (5 bases). V was shortened by 2 bases and J by 5 bases, with 13 bases between the two germline ends. The CDR3 runs 15 residues. DNA of the CDR3: TGTGCCAGCAGTTTAAAGTGGGGCCCAAACAATGAGCAGTTCTTC. Protein: CASSLKWGPNNEQFF.

This clonotype was seen at least ten times. This chain uses TRBV5-1 with TRBJ1-1; D gene uncertain. The CDR3 is 13 residues long. Germline V gene lookup returns CDR1 SGHRS and CDR2 YFSETQ. The V and J ends lost 4 bases and 0 bases respectively, with 7 bases between them. CDR3 loop: CASSPRVNTEAFF. CDR3 nucleotide sequence: TGCGCCAGCAGCCCACGGGTGAACACTGAAGCTTTCTTT. Combining the CDR3 with reference TRBV5-1 and TRBJ1-1 gives the whole variable domain KAGVTQTPRYLIKTRGQQVTLSCSPISGHRSVSWYQQTPGQGLQFLFEYFSETQRNKGNFPGRFSGRQFSNSRSEMNVSTLELGDSALYLCASSPRVNTEAFFGQGTRLTVV.